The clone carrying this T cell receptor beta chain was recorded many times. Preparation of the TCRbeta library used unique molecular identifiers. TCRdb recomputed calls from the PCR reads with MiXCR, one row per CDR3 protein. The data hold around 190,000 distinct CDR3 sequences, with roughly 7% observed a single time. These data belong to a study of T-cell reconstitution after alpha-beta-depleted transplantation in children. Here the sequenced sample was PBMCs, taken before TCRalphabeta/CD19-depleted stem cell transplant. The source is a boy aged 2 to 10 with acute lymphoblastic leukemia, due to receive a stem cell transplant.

CDR3 loop: CASSTGTGGVGDTQYF. As DNA, the CDR3 is TGTGCCAGCAGTACCGGGACAGGGGGTGTGGGAGATACGCAGTATTTT. The chain links TRBV28 to TRBJ2-3; 11 bases are shared with TRBD1. The germline V gene encodes CDR1 MDHEN and CDR2 SYDVKM. This CDR3 comprises 16 residues. V lost 5 bases and J lost 5; bases outside the gene matches: 9. The complete variable domain, with remaining parts taken from reference TRBV28 and TRBJ2-3, reads DVKVTQSSRYLVKRTGEKVFLECVQDMDHENMFWYRQDPGLGLRLIYFSYDVKMKEKGDIPEGYSVSREKKERFSLILESASTNQTSMYLCASSTGTGGVGDTQYFGPGTRLTVL.